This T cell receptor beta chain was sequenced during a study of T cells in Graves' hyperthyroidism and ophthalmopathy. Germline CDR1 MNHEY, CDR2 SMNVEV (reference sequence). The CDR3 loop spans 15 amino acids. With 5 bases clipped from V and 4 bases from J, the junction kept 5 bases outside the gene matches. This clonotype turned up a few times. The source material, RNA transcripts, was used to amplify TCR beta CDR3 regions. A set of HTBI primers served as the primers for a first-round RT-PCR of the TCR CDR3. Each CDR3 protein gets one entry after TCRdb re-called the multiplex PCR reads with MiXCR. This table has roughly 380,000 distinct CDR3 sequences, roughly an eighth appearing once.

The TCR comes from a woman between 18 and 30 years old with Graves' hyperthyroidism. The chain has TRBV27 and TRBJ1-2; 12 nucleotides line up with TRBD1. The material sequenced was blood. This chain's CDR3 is CASSAGTGGGYGYTF. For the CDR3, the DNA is TGTGCCAGCAGTGCCGGGACAGGGGGCGGCTATGGCTACACCTTC.